These 16 T cell receptor beta chains came from one sample sequenced in a study of blood T cell repertoires in COVID-19. The protocol was immunoSEQ multiplex PCR, while the TCRdb copy is restricted to in-frame clones and leaves out a portion. This repertoire shows over 35,000 clones, approximately 83% found once; its top ten account for under 40%. Sequences were obtained from peripheral blood. These receptors came from a woman older than 75 with COVID-19, enrolled during active disease.

V is TRBV5-6 and J is TRBJ1-4, with D possibly being TRBD1 (5 bases). This CDR3 is 16 amino acids long. Trimming took 0 bases from V and 3 from J, leaving 12 bases between them. The germline CDR1 and CDR2 sequences are SGHDT and YYEEEE. CDR3 sequence reads: CASSLVSQGANEKLFF. The CDR3 nucleotides read TGTGCCAGCAGCTTGGTGTCTCAGGGCGCTAATGAAAAACTGTTTTTT.

The chain carries TRBV5-1 and TRBJ2-3; unclear D gene. This CDR3 has 14 residues. Trimming removed 0 bases at V and 4 bases at J, with 9 bases between. Germline values: CDR1 SGHRS, CDR2 YFSETQ. The chain's CDR3 is CASSLGHSPDTQYF. CDR3 bases: TGCGCCAGCAGCTTGGGGCACAGTCCAGATACGCAGTATTTT.

This sequence joins TRBV24-1 and TRBJ2-3; TRBD1 might be the D (6 bases). The V end was cut by 2 bases, the J end by 1 base, with 6 bases between. Germline lookup yields CDR1 KGHDR and CDR2 SFDVKD. This CDR3 has 14 residues. The CDR3 loop reads CATSDSGGTDTQYF. CDR3 sequence (DNA): TGTGCCACCAGTGATTCAGGGGGCACAGATACGCAGTATTTT.

The chain recombines TRBV4-3 with TRBJ2-5; 7 bases are shared with TRBD2. CDR1 and CDR2 (germline): LGHNA, YSLEER. Trimming took 0 bases from V and 3 from J; bases not matched to a gene: 13. The CDR3 is made up of 18 amino acids. The CDR3 bases are TGCGCCAGCAGCCAAGATGCGGGGGAAACGCCGAACGAAGAGACCCAGTACTTC. Protein: CASSQDAGETPNEETQYF.

In this sample, this clone turned up a few times. V usage is TRBV12-3 or TRBV12-4 and J usage is TRBJ2-7, with D possibly being TRBD1 (5 bases). Trimming took 8 bases from V and 2 from J, leaving 13 bases between them. The CDR3 runs 13 residues. Written as DNA, the CDR3 is TGTGCCAGCTCGGACGGACAAACCTACGAGCAGTACTTC. This encodes CASSDGQTYEQYF.

Turning to this clone: The junction does not match germline at one end; this may be a read error. The chain carries TRBV7-2 and TRBJ2-1; TRBD2 matches at 8 bases. The CDR3 totals 15 residues. Germline V gene data show CDR1 as SGHTA and CDR2 as FQGNSA. The CDR3, as DNA: TGTGCCAGCACCTTACTAGCGGAGTCATACAATGAGCAGTTCTTC. Amino acid sequence: CASTLLAESYNEQFF.

V and J are TRBV19 and TRBJ2-7, with 9 nucleotides matching TRBD1. The V gene's germline CDR1 is LNHDA and CDR2 SQIVND (reference sequence). Germline trimming cut 5 bases from V and 4 bases from J; bases unmatched to any gene: 9. The CDR3 extends over 15 amino acids. For the CDR3, the DNA is TGTGCCAGTAGTCATGGATTGACAGGGGGTTACGAGCAGTACTTC. This translates into CASSHGLTGGYEQYF.

This chain joins TRBV3-1 (or the pseudogene TRBV3-2) and TRBJ2-7; 11 bases are shared with TRBD2. The CDR3 is 15 residues long. Germline V gene data show CDR1 as LGHDT and CDR2 as YNNKEL (reference sequence). Trimming cost V 6 bases and J 2 bases; bases outside gene matches: 6. The CDR3 loop is CASRQLAGGPYEQYF. The CDR3 DNA follows: TGTGCCAGCAGACAGCTAGCGGGAGGTCCCTACGAGCAGTACTTC.

This clone was counted only a few times. The V call is TRBV7-2, the J call TRBJ1-5, with 7 bases fitting TRBD1. Germline V gene lookup returns CDR1 SGHTA and CDR2 FQGNSA. Trimming cost V 5 bases and J 0 bases; bases outside gene matches: 4. The CDR3 runs to 15 residues. The CDR3 DNA reads TGTGCCAGCAGCGAACAGGGGTATAGCAATCAGCCCCAGCATTTT. Translating it yields CASSEQGYSNQPQHF. Full variable domain (outside the CDR3, taken from reference TRBV7-2 and TRBJ1-5): GAGVSQSPSNKVTEKGKDVELRCDPISGHTALYWYRQSLGQGLEFLIYFQGNSAPDKSGLPSDRFSAERTGGSVSTLTIQRTQQEDSAVYLCASSEQGYSNQPQHFGDGTRLSIL.

The chain links TRBV4-2 to TRBJ2-1; D is possibly TRBD2 (6 bases). Germline V gene sequence: CDR1 LGHNA, CDR2 YNFKEQ. The CDR3 consists of 15 residues. V was pared by 0 bases and J by 2 bases, with 8 bases between. The CDR3 nucleotides are TGTGCCAGCAGCCAAGAACGGGGGACCTACAATGAGCAGTTCTTC. It yields the protein CASSQERGTYNEQFF.

This sequence joins TRBV27 and TRBJ2-3; 12 positions match TRBD2. Looked up from germline, CDR1 is MNHEY and CDR2 is SMNVEV (reference sequence). The V and J ends lost 3 bases and 4 bases, in that order; junction bases with no gene match: 11. The CDR3 spans 18 residues. The CDR3 DNA follows: TGTGCCAGCAGTTTTGCTAGCGGGAGGGCCTTAGCGGCAGATACGCAGTATTTT. Its protein product is CASSFASGRALAADTQYF.

The chain's CDR3 is CATSTPTGSYGYTF. CDR3 coding DNA: TGTGCCACCAGCACACCTACAGGTTCCTATGGCTACACCTTC. V usage is TRBV15 and J usage is TRBJ1-2; a weak D match, TRBD1 (5 bases). V was pared by 4 bases and J by 4 bases, with 13 bases between. CDR1 and CDR2 (germline): LNHNV, YYDKDF (reference sequence). There are 14 residues in the CDR3. Looking up the rest from reference TRBV15 and TRBJ1-2 gives the full variable domain: DAMVIQNPRYQVTQFGKPVTLSCSQTLNHNVMYWYQQKSSQAPKLLFHYYDKDFNNEADTPDNFQSRRPNTSFCFLDIRSPGLGDTAMYLCATSTPTGSYGYTFGSGTRLTVV.

The chain employs TRBV7-2 and TRBJ2-3; perhaps TRBD2 as D (6 bases). V lost 0 bases and J 6 bases, leaving 13 bases between the germline ends. This CDR3 has 15 amino acids. The germline V gene encodes CDR1 SGHTA and CDR2 FQGNSA. The CDR3 reads CASSLAGGSRDTQYF. CDR3 nucleotide sequence: TGTGCCAGCAGCTTAGCAGGAGGGTCCAGGGATACGCAGTATTTT. The full variable domain, its missing parts supplied by reference TRBV7-2 and TRBJ2-3, is GAGVSQSPSNKVTEKGKDVELRCDPISGHTALYWYRQSLGQGLEFLIYFQGNSAPDKSGLPSDRFSAERTGGSVSTLTIQRTQQEDSAVYLCASSLAGGSRDTQYFGPGTRLTVL.

The gene calls are TRBV19 and TRBJ2-7; 11 nucleotides align to TRBD2. Losses at the gene ends were 2 bases for V and 2 bases for J; bases not matched to a gene: 2. The CDR3 is made up of 15 amino acids. Per germline, CDR1 LNHDA and CDR2 SQIVND (reference sequence). The CDR3 loop reads CASSILAGGPYEQYF. CDR3 bases: TGTGCCAGTAGTATACTAGCGGGGGGCCCCTACGAGCAGTACTTC. The complete variable domain, with remaining parts taken from reference TRBV19 and TRBJ2-7, reads DGGITQSPKYLFRKEGQNVTLSCEQNLNHDAMYWYRQDPGQGLRLIYYSQIVNDFQKGDIAEGYSVSREKKESFPLTVTSAQKNPTAFYLCASSILAGGPYEQYFGPGTRLTVT.

The CDR3 bases are TGTGCCAGCTCACCGACGACGGGGAAAGCTTTCTTT. Its protein product is CASSPTTGKAFF. The V call is TRBV18, the J call TRBJ1-1; D is unresolved. Per germline, CDR1 KGHSH and CDR2 LQKENI. This CDR3 has 12 residues. Trimming took 3 bases from V and 9 from J, leaving 11 bases between them.

J is TRBJ2-4 and V is TRBV5-4, with 7 bases fitting TRBD1. Germline assignment: CDR1 SGHNT and CDR2 YYREEE (reference sequence). With V trimmed by 4 bases and J by 0 bases, 7 bases remained unmatched. The CDR3 sequence is 16 residues long. The CDR3 DNA reads TGTGCCAGCAGCCCCCAAGGGGGCCTAGCCAAAAACATTCAGTACTTC. This codes for CASSPQGGLAKNIQYF.